A selection of T cell receptor beta chains follows, all from one sample in a study of blood T cell repertoires in COVID-19. Sequencing used immunoSEQ multiplex PCR; TCRdb keeps in-frame clones, though not all of them. This table has 100,000 to 150,000 clones, roughly 89% appearing once. Sequenced input: PBMCs or T cells enriched from blood (not recorded which). The origin of the receptors is a woman aged 25 to 39 who had recovered from COVID-19. Each CDR3 is given with its conserved first and last residue. Fields, in order: D gene, V gene, J gene, clone size, CDR3 DNA, CDR3 protein. D genes are given only for firm matches. Expanded clones get a size class; other rows say once, few or many, or leave the size out.

.	TRBV15	TRBJ2-1	.	TGTGCCACCAGCGGGGGACTTTCCCTTGGGGATGAGCAGTTCTTC	CATSGGLSLGDEQFF
.	TRBV19	TRBJ1-5	.	TGTGCCAGTAGGGCAGTGTTTAGCAATCAGCCCCAGCATTTT	CASRAVFSNQPQHF
TRBD1	TRBV7-3	TRBJ2-1	.	TGTGCCAGCAGCTCACAGGGGCGTAGTGCCTACAATGAGCAGTTCTTC	CASSSQGRSAYNEQFF
.	TRBV5-4	TRBJ1-6	few	TGTGCCAGCAGAGACTTGGACTTAGGGAATTCACCCCTCCACTTT	CASRDLDLGNSPLHF
.	TRBV7-2	TRBJ2-1	.	TGTGCCAGCAGCCCCCCTGGGTCTGGTAGCGGCTACAATGAGCAGTTCTTC	CASSPPGSGSGYNEQFF
TRBD2	TRBV6-6	TRBJ2-1	.	TGTGCCAGCAGTCTTAGCGGGGGGGGGAATGAGCAGTTCTTC	CASSLSGGGNEQFF
.	TRBV7-2	TRBJ1-5	once	TGTGCCAGCAGCTCCCCTGGCGGCCCCCAGCATTTT	CASSSPGGPQHF
.	TRBV7-9	TRBJ1-3	.	TGTGCCAGCAGCTTGCCCTGGGGGGGCGAGAGGGGAAACACCATATATTTT	CASSLPWGGERGNTIYF
.	TRBV18	TRBJ1-2	.	TGTGCCAGCTCACCGGGCAGCCCTAACTATGGCTACACCTTC	CASSPGSPNYGYTF
.	TRBV11-2	TRBJ2-7	.	TGTGCCAGCAGCTCCGGCGGGGCAGTAGAACAGTACTTC	CASSSGGAVEQYF
.	TRBV5-6	TRBJ1-2	.	TGTGCCAGCAGCTCCACCGGACACCACTATGGCTACACCTTC	CASSSTGHHYGYTF
TRBD1	TRBV27	TRBJ1-6	.	TGTGCCAGCAGTTCGAGGGGACAGCCACCCGGACCCCTCCACTTT	CASSSRGQPPGPLHF
.	TRBV15	TRBJ2-5	.	TGTGCCACCAGCAGGGCCCAGACCCAGTACTTC	CATSRAQTQYF
TRBD2	TRBV27	TRBJ2-7	.	TGTGCCAGCAGGGATAGCGGGATCGACGAGCAGTACTTC	CASRDSGIDEQYF
.	TRBV6-6	TRBJ1-4	few	TGTGCCAGCAGTTACCAGGAACCTAATGAAAAACTGTTTTTT	CASSYQEPNEKLFF
TRBD2	TRBV4-1	TRBJ2-1	.	TGCGCCAGCAGCCAACCCCTAGCGGGAGTGGGGAATGAGCAGTTCTTC	CASSQPLAGVGNEQFF
.	TRBV27	TRBJ1-5	.	TGTGCCAGCAGTTCGAACAGGGAGTTCGCGTTAGGCAATCAGCCCCAGCATTTT	CASSSNREFALGNQPQHF
.	TRBV7-3	TRBJ1-1	.	TGTGCCAGCAGCTTAATGGGCAGGAACACTGAAGCTTTCTTT	CASSLMGRNTEAFF
TRBD1	TRBV25-1	TRBJ2-7	.	TGTGCCAGCAGTGAACTCCAGGGGGTTTCCTACGAGCAGTACTTC	CASSELQGVSYEQYF
TRBD2	TRBV6-4	TRBJ2-3	.	TGTGCCAGCAGTGATTCGAGCGGGAGTGGCACAGATACGCAGTATTTT	CASSDSSGSGTDTQYF
TRBD1	TRBV5-1	TRBJ1-6	.	TGCGCCAGCAGTCAGGGGGCAGGGATAAATTCACCCCTCCACTTT	CASSQGAGINSPLHF
.	TRBV5-6	TRBJ2-5	.	TGTGCCAGCAGCTTGGGCGGTAGGAGAGAGACCCAGTACTTC	CASSLGGRRETQYF
.	TRBV7-9	TRBJ1-3	.	TGTGCCAGCAGCTCCCTCCTTCGGGAGAATGGGAGGGGAAACACCATATATTTT	CASSSLLRENGRGNTIYF
TRBD1	TRBV19	TRBJ2-2	.	TGTGCCAGTAGCCCTACCCCGCGGACAGGGTTCGTCACCGGGGAGCTGTTTTTT	CASSPTPRTGFVTGELFF
.	TRBV11-1	TRBJ2-1	.	TGTGCCAGCAGCTTATCAGGTTCCAATGAGCAGTTCTTC	CASSLSGSNEQFF
TRBD1	TRBV2	TRBJ2-3	.	TGTGCCAGCAGGAGACAGGGGTCAAGCACAGATACGCAGTATTTT	CASRRQGSSTDTQYF
TRBD1	TRBV24-1	TRBJ1-6	.	TGTGCCACCAGTGATGTGGGACAGAACGCCAAAGACAGTCATTCACCCCTCCACTTT	CATSDVGQNAKDSHSPLHF
.	TRBV28	TRBJ1-5	.	TGTGCCAGCAGGAATAACAGGGCAGCCCTCAATCAGCCCCAGCATTTT	CASRNNRAALNQPQHF
.	TRBV6-2/TRBV6-3	TRBJ1-2	.	TGTGCCAGCAGTATTACAGGACCATCAGGGGGCTACACCTTC	CASSITGPSGGYTF
.	TRBV3-1/TRBV3-2	TRBJ2-3	few	TGTGCCAGCAGCCATTATAGGGAGGACACAGATACGCAGTATTTT	CASSHYREDTDTQYF
TRBD2	TRBV30	TRBJ2-1	.	TGTGCCTGGGGGCTACTAGCGGGTAACAGTGGATCCTACAATGAGCAGTTCTTC	CAWGLLAGNSGSYNEQFF
TRBD1	TRBV15	TRBJ2-3	.	TGTGCCACCAGCAGAGCTTGGGGACAGGTCGTTCCGGATACGCAGTATTTT	CATSRAWGQVVPDTQYF
.	TRBV29-1	TRBJ2-2	.	TGCAGCGTTGGAGGGCCAAACTGGACCGGGGAGCTGTTTTTT	CSVGGPNWTGELFF
.	TRBV7-9	TRBJ2-7	.	TGTGCCAGCAGCTTAGGGGCAACCTACGAGCAGTACTTC	CASSLGATYEQYF
TRBD1	TRBV28	TRBJ1-6	.	TGTGCCAGCAGTTTAGACAGGGGCAAAGGGGGCCTAAATTCACCCCTCCACTTT	CASSLDRGKGGLNSPLHF
TRBD1	TRBV11-2	TRBJ2-7	.	TGTGCCAGCAGCCTGTTGGACAGGGCAAGCGAGCAGTACTTC	CASSLLDRASEQYF
TRBD1	TRBV18	TRBJ1-1	.	TGTGCCAGCTCAACGGGACAGAGGAACACTGAAGCTTTCTTT	CASSTGQRNTEAFF
TRBD2	TRBV5-6	TRBJ2-2	.	TGTGCCAGCAGCTTGGATCTGGCTAGCGGGAGCCTGAACACCGGGGAGCTGTTTTTT	CASSLDLASGSLNTGELFF
TRBD2	TRBV6-4	TRBJ2-2	few	TGTGCCAGCAGTGCGTCGCGGGAGGAAGTCACCGGGGAGCTGTTTTTT	CASSASREEVTGELFF
.	TRBV23-1	TRBJ1-5	.	TGCGCCAGCAGTCAATCGAGAGCCGGGAGAAATCAGCCCCAGCATTTT	CASSQSRAGRNQPQHF
TRBD2	TRBV28	TRBJ2-7	few	TGTGCCAGCAGTTTATGGGGACTAGCGGGGACCTTCTCCTACGAGCAGTACTTC	CASSLWGLAGTFSYEQYF
TRBD1	TRBV6-6	TRBJ1-2	.	TGTGCCAGCAGTTACTCGACAGGGACGGATGGCTACACCTTC	CASSYSTGTDGYTF
.	TRBV4-1	TRBJ2-3	.	TGCGCCAGCAGCCAAGTAGGAGCGCTTTCGACAGATACGCAGTATTTT	CASSQVGALSTDTQYF
.	TRBV5-6	TRBJ2-6	once	TGTGCCAGCAGCTTTGCAGGGCCTGGGGCCAACGTCCTGACTTTC	CASSFAGPGANVLTF
TRBD1	TRBV11-1	TRBJ2-3	.	TGTGCCAGCAGCTTAGTGGGACAGAGCACAGATACGCAGTATTTT	CASSLVGQSTDTQYF
TRBD1	TRBV28	TRBJ2-4	.	TGTGCCAGCAGTTTTGGGGACAGGGGGCGAGTAAACATTCAGTACTTC	CASSFGDRGRVNIQYF
.	TRBV5-1	TRBJ2-7	.	TGCGCCAGCAGCTCTCGGGGTCTCTCCTACGAGCAGTACTTC	CASSSRGLSYEQYF
.	TRBV30	TRBJ1-5	.	TGTGCCTGGACTCCTGGGGGGGCTCAGCCCCAGCATTTT	CAWTPGGAQPQHF
.	TRBV25-1	TRBJ2-7	.	TGTGCCAGCAGTGTCCAGGGTGAGGTTGTCGAGCAGTACTTC	CASSVQGEVVEQYF
TRBD1	TRBV18	TRBJ2-7	.	TGTGCCAGCTCACCACGGCAGGGGGTTTACGAGCAGTACTTC	CASSPRQGVYEQYF
TRBD1	TRBV28	TRBJ1-5	.	TGTGCCAGCAGTTTCCCGGGACAGGGGGTCAATCAGCCCCAGCATTTT	CASSFPGQGVNQPQHF
TRBD2	TRBV24-1	TRBJ2-1	.	TGTGCCACCAGTGCCGGAGGTAGCGGGCCACCTGAGCAGTTCTTC	CATSAGGSGPPEQFF
.	TRBV29-1	TRBJ1-5	.	TGCAGCGTTGTAACCCCGGGGGGCAATCAGCCCCAGCATTTT	CSVVTPGGNQPQHF